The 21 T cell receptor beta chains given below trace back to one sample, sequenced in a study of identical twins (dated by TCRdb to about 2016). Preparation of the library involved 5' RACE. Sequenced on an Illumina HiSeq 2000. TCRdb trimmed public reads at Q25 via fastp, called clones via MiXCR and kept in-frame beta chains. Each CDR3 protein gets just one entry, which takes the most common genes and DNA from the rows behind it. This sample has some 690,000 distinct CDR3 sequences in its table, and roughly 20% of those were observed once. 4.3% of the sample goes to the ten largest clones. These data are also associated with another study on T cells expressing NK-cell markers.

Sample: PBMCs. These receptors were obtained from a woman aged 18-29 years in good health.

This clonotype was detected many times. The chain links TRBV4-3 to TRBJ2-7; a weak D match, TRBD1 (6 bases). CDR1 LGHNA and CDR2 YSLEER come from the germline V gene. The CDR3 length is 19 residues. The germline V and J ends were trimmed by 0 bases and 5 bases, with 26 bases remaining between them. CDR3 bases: TGCGCCAGCAGCCAAGATTGGGGTGGGGGCCAGGTCCATTTCAACGAGCAGTACTTC. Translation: CASSQDWGGGQVHFNEQYF.

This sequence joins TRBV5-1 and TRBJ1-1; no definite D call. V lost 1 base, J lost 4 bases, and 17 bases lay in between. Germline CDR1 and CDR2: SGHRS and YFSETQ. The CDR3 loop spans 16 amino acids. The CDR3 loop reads CASSLSRSSRSTEAFF. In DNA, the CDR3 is TGCGCCAGCAGCTTGTCAAGGAGTTCAAGGAGCACTGAAGCTTTCTTT.

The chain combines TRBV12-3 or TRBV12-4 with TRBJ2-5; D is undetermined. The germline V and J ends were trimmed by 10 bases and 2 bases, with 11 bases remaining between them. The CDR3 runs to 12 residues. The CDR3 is CATAKLQETQYF. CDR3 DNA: TGTGCCACCGCTAAACTACAAGAGACCCAGTACTTC.

The CDR3 protein is CASSELGAGGPHEQYF. The CDR3 bases are TGTGCCAGCAGTGAATTGGGTGCGGGGGGGCCCCACGAGCAGTACTTC. V is TRBV25-1 and J is TRBJ2-7; 9 bases agree with TRBD2. The germline gives CDR1 MGHDK, CDR2 SYGVNS. The CDR3 totals 16 residues. Trimming removed 1 base from V and 5 bases from J; junction bases left unmatched: 9.

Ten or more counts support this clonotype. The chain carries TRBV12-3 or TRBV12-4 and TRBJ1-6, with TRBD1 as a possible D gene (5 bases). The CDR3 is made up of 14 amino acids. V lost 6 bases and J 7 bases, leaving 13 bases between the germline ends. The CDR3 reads CASRQQVGNSPLHF. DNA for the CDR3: TGTGCCAGCAGACAACAGGTCGGAAATTCACCCCTCCACTTT.

CDR3 amino acids: CASSLYGRVRETQYF. CDR3 DNA: TGTGCCAGCAGCTTATACGGCAGGGTGCGAGAGACCCAGTACTTC. J is TRBJ2-5 and V is TRBV7-9, with D perhaps TRBD1 (5 bases). The germline V and J ends were trimmed by 2 bases and 4 bases, with 14 bases remaining between them. Germline assignment: CDR1 SEHNR and CDR2 FQNEAQ (reference sequence). The CDR3 is 15 amino acids.

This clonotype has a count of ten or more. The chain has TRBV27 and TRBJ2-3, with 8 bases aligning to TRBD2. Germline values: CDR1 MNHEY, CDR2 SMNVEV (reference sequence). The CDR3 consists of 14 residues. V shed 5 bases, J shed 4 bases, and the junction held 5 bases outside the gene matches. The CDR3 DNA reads TGTGCCAGCAGTCCGGGACTAGGTGCAGATACGCAGTATTTT. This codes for CASSPGLGADTQYF.

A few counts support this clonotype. The CDR3: CSASPGNTDTQYF. CDR3 DNA: TGCAGTGCTAGCCCGGGGAACACAGATACGCAGTATTTT. The chain carries TRBV20-1 and TRBJ2-3; TRBD2 might be the D (5 bases). Trimming pared 3 bases from V and 2 bases from J, leaving 9 bases between. The CDR3 totals 13 residues. In germline, CDR1 is DFQATT, CDR2 SNEGSKA (reference sequence).

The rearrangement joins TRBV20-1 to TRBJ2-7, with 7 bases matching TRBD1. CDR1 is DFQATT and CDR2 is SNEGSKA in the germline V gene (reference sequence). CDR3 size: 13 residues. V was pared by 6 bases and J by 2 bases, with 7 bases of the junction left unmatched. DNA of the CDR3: TGCAGTGCGAACAGGGGAGTGACCTACGAGCAGTACTTC. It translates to CSANRGVTYEQYF.

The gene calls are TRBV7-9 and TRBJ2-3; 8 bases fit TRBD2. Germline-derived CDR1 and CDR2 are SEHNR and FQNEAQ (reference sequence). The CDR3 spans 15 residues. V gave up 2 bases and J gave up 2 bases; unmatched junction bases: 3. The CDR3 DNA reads TGTGCCAGCAGCTTACGCGGGGGGTTCACAGATACGCAGTATTTT. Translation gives CASSLRGGFTDTQYF.

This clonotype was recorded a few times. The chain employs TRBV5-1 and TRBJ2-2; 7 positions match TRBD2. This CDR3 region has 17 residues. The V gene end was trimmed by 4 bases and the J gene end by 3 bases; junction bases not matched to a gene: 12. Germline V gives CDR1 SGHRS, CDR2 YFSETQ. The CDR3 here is CASSHTPTSADTGELFF. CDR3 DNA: TGCGCCAGCAGCCACACACCTACTAGCGCCGACACCGGGGAGCTGTTTTTT.

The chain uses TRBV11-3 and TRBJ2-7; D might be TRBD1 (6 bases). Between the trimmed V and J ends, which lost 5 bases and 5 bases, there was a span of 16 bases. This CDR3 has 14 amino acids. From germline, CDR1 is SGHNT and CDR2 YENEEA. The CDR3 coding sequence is TGTGCCAGCAGCCTGATGGGGCCAGGGGACGAGCAGTACTTC. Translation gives CASSLMGPGDEQYF.

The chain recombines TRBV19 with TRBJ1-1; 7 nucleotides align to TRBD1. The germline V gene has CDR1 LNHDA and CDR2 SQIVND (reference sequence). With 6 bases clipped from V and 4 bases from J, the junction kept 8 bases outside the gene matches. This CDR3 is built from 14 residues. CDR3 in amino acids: CASSLTGFGTEAFF. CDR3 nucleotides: TGTGCCAGTAGCCTGACAGGGTTCGGCACTGAAGCTTTCTTT.

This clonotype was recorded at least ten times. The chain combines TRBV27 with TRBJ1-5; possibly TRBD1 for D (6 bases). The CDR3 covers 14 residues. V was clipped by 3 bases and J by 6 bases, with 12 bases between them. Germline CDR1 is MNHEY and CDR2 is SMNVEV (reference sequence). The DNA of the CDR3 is TGTGCCAGCAGTTTGACAGGTCGCGTTCAGCCCCAGCATTTT. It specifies CASSLTGRVQPQHF.

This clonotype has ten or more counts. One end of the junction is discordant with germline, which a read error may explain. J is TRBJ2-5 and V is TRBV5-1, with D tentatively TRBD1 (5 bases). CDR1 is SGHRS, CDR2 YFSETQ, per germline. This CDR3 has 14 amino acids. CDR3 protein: CASSRDSNQETQYF. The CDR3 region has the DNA TGTGCCAGCAGCCGTGACAGTAACCAAGAGACCCAGTACTTC. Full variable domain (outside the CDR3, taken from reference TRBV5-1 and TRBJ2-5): KAGVTQTPRYLIKTRGQQVTLSCSPISGHRSVSWYQQTPGQGLQFLFEYFSETQRNKGNFPGRFSGRQFSNSRSEMNVSTLELGDSALYLCASSRDSNQETQYFGPGTRLLVL.

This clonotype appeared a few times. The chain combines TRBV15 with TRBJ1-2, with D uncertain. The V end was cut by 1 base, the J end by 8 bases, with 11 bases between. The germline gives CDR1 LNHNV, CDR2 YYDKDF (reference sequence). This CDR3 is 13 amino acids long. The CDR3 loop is CATSRGPARGYTF. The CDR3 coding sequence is TGTGCCACCAGCAGAGGACCGGCACGCGGCTACACCTTC.

This CDR3 reads CSASRGRDTIYF. The CDR3 DNA reads TGCAGTGCTAGCAGGGGAAGAGACACCATATATTTT. This sequence joins TRBV20-1 and TRBJ1-3; D perhaps matches TRBD1 (6 bases). This CDR3 region has 12 residues. V dropped 3 bases and J dropped 8 bases, with 11 bases sitting between them. Germline CDR1 is DFQATT and CDR2 is SNEGSKA (reference sequence).

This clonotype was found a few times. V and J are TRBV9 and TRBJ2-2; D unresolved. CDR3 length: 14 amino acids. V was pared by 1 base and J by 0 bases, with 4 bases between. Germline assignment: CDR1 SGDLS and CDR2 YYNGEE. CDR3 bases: TGTGCCAGCAGCGTATCGCCGAACACCGGGGAGCTGTTTTTT. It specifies CASSVSPNTGELFF.

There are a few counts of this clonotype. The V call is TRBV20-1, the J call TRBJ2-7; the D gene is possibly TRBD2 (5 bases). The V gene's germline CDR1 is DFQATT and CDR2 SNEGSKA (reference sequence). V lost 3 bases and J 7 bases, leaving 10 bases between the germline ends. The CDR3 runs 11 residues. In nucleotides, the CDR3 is TGCAGTGCTAGCGGACCGGGGGAGCAGTACTTC. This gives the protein CSASGPGEQYF.

This CDR3 is CAWSLWHNEQFF. In DNA form, the CDR3 reads TGTGCCTGGAGTCTATGGCACAATGAGCAGTTCTTC. The V call is TRBV30, the J call TRBJ2-1; D is undetermined. V shed 2 bases and J shed 5 bases, with 7 bases lying between them. In germline, CDR1 is GTSNPN, CDR2 SVGIG (reference sequence). This CDR3 is built from 12 residues.

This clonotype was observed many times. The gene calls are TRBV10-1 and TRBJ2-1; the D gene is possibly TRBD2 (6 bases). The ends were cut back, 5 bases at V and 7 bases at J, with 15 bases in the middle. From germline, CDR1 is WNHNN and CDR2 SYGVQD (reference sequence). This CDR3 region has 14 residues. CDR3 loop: CASSRDLKTNEQFF. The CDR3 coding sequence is TGCGCCAGCAGTAGGGACTTGAAGACAAATGAGCAGTTCTTC.